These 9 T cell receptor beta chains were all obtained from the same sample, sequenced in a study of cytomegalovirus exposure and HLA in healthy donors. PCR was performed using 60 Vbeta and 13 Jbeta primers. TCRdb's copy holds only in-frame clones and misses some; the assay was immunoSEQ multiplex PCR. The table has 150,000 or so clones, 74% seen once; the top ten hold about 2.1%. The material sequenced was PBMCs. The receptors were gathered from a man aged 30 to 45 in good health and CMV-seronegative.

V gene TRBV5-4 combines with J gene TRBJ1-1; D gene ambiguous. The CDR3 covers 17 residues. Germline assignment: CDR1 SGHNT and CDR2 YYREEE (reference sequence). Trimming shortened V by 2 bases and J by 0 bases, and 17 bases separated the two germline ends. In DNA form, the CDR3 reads TGTGCCAGCAGCTTCAGTAGCAGCGGACTTATGAACACTGAAGCTTTCTTT. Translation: CASSFSSSGLMNTEAFF.

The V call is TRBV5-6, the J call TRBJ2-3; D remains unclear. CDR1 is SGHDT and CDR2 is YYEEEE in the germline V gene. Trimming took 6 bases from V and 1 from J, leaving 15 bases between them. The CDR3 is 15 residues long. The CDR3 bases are TGTGCCAGCACCCGCCAACGACTTCGCACAGATACGCAGTATTTT. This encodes CASTRQRLRTDTQYF.

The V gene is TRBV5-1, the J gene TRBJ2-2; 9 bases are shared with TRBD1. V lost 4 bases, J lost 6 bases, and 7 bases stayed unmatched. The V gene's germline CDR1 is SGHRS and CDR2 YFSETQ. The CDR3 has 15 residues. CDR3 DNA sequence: TGCGCCAGCAGCCGGGGGACAGGGAAGCCCGGGGAGCTGTTTTTT. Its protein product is CASSRGTGKPGELFF.

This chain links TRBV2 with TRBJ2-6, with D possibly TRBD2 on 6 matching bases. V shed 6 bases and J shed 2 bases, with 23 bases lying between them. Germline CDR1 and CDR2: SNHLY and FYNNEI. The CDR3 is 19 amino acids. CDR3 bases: TGTGCCAGCAGCGAGACCGCGATCTTTTGGGAGGCTGGGGCCAACGTCCTGACTTTC. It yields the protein CASSETAIFWEAGANVLTF.

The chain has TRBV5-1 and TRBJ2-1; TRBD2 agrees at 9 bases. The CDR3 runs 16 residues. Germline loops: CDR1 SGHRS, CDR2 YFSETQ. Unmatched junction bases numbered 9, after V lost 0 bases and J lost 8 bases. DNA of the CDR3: TGCGCCAGCAGCTTGGCCGGGCGGGGGGGCTCAGATGAGCAGTTCTTC. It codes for CASSLAGRGGSDEQFF.

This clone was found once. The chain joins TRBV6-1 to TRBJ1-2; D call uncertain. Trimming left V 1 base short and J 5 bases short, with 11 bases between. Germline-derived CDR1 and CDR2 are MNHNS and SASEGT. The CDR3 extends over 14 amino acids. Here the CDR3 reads CASSEGPVWYGYTF. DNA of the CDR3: TGTGCCAGCAGTGAAGGTCCGGTGTGGTATGGCTACACCTTC.

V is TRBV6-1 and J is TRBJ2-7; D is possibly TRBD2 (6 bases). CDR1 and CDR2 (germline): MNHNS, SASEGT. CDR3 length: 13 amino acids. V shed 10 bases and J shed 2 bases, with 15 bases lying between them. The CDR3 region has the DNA TGTGCCACCGCGGGGCGTCGGGCCTACGAGCAGTACTTC. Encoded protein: CATAGRRAYEQYF.

CDR3 amino acids: CASRTRSMFETQYF. CDR3 DNA: TGTGCCAGCAGGACACGTTCTATGTTCGAGACCCAGTACTTC. The chain has TRBV27 and TRBJ2-5; no definite D call. CDR1 is MNHEY and CDR2 is SMNVEV in the germline V gene (reference sequence). V dropped 6 bases and J dropped 5 bases, with 16 bases sitting between them. The CDR3 spans 14 residues.

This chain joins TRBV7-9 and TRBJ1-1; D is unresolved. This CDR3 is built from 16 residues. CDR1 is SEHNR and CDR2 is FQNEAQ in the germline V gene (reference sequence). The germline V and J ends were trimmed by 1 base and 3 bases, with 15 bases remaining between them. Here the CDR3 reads CASSLEEVPGDTEAFF. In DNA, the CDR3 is TGTGCCAGCAGCTTAGAGGAGGTCCCCGGGGACACTGAAGCTTTCTTT.